This TCR beta chain came from a study of blood T cell repertoires in COVID-19. For the study at large: Sample material is recorded as cDNA or gDNA derived from T cells, B-cell-depleted T cells, or PBMCs.

CDR1 is MGHRA and CDR2 is YSYEKL in the germline V gene. The V and J ends lost 3 bases and 6 bases, in that order; junction bases with no gene match: 3. The length of the CDR3 is 15 residues. In the authors' methods: Estimation of nucleated cell counts relied on the amplification of reference gene primers. Sequencing was performed with immunoSEQ multiplex PCR; in TCRdb, only in-frame clones are kept and a portion is missing. V, J and clone size are taken as reported in that table, and D and trimming were inferred from the DNA itself. The repertoire holds 380,000 or so clones, with about 89% as singletons.

Sequenced input: peripheral blood. The V gene is TRBV4-1, the J gene TRBJ2-1, with TRBD2 matching over 12 bases. This receptor was taken from a man between 40 and 49 years old with acute or convalescent COVID-19. DNA of the CDR3: TGCGCCAGCAGCCACGTGACTAGCGGGAGCAATGAGCAGTTCTTC. This encodes CASSHVTSGSNEQFF.